The entry that follows covers one T cell receptor beta chain sequence. Its antigen target is currently unknown. Base qualities are not provided; no much larger clone lies one nucleotide away. This specimen belongs to a study of blood T cell repertoires in COVID-19 (dated by TCRdb to the early 2020s). In the study overall: Samples covering the acute and convalescent phases of COVID-19 were provided by collaborators in the United States, Italy and Spain. A de-identified subject ID, COVID-19 status, age in years and sex were almost always included in the sample metadata. The prospective study material was composed of cDNA or gDNA derived from T cells, B-cell-depleted T cells, or PBMCs. Samples came from the ongoing ImmuneRACE study (first 160 participants) plus 1,254 subjects from 6 global collaborators. The dataset comprised deeply sampled blood TCRbeta repertoires from subjects exposed to, actively infected with, or recovered from COVID-19. HLA class I and class II types, where available, came from metadata supplied by the sample provider rather than from assay-based typing. The repertoires were made available in a free public database intended to serve as a resource for research on the immune response to SARS-CoV-2. What the study reported, not specific to this receptor: The quantity of clinical and demographic metadata differed by source and by participant and was supplied without curation.

Each collaborating institution followed its own protocols to collect whole blood in K2EDTA tubes. For TCRbeta analysis, collaborators shipped samples as frozen whole blood, isolated PBMCs, or DNA extracted from either of those sample types. From its cysteine to its phenylalanine, the CDR3 spans 13 amino acids. The read is trimmed to its CDR3 DNA, 39 bases read in frame from base 1. V was cut back by 5 bases and J by 7 bases, leaving a gap of 15 bases between them. CDR1 and CDR2, looked up from the germline V gene, are SNHLY and FYNNEI. TCRbeta CDR3 regions were amplified from genomic DNA by means of the immunoSEQ Assay, a bias-controlled multiplex PCR. Per the authors' processing: Within the assay, amplification of reference gene primers was used to estimate how many nucleated cells each sample contained. To quantify the absolute abundance of each unique TCRbeta CDR3 rearrangement, sequence reads were collapsed and filtered. For each sample, productive Simpson clonality was calculated by taking the square root of Simpson's diversity index across productive rearrangements. In its TCRdb copy, this immuneACCESS table keeps in-frame sequences only and misses some clones. Where compared with another copy, unresolved V genes explain less than half of these, and the others have no known cause. D and trimming were read from the DNA, whereas the V and J calls and clone size are those reported in that table. This sample comprises tens of thousands of clones, approximately 84% of them detected only once. The top ten hold about 12% of the sample.

The sequenced sample was peripheral blood. The origin of this receptor is a human donor in a cohort sampled during active COVID-19. The chain is made from TRBV2 and TRBJ2-7, with TRBD1 as a weak D call on 6 bases. The CDR3 amino acid sequence is: CASSPNVQGEQYF. The nucleotide sequence is given as TGTGCCAGCAGTCCCAATGTTCAGGGGGAGCAGTACTTC.